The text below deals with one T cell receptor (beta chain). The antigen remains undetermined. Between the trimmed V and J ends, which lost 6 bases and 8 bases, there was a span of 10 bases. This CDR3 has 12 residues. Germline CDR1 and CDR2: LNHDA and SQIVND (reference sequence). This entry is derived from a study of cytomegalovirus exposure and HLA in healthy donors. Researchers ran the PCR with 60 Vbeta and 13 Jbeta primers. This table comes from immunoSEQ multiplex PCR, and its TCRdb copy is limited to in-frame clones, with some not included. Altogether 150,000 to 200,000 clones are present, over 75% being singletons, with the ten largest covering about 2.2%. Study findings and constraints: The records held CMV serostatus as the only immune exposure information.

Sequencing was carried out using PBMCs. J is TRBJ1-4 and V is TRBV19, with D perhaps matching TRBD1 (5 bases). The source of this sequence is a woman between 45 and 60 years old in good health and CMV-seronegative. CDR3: CASRNDREKLFF. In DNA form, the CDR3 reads TGTGCCAGTAGGAACGACAGAGAAAAACTGTTTTTT.